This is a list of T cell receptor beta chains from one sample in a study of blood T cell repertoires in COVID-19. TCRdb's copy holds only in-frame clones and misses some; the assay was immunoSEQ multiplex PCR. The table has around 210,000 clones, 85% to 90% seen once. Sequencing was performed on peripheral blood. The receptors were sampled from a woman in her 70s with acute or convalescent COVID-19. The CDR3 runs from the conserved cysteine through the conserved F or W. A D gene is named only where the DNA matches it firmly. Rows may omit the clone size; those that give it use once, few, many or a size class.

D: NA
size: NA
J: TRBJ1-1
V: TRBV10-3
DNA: TGTGCCATCAGTATGACGTCGAGCAGGGGATTTACTGAAGCTTTCTTT
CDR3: CAISMTSSRGFTEAFF

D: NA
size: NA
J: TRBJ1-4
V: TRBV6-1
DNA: TGTGCCAGCAGTGGGGGGCCGCAGGTTGTGGGTGAAAAACTGTTTTTT
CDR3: CASSGGPQVVGEKLFF

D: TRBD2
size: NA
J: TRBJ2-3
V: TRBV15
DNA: TGTGCCACCAGCAGAGGAGCGGGGCCCACAGATACGCAGTATTTT
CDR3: CATSRGAGPTDTQYF

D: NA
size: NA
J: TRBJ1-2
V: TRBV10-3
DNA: TGTGCCATTCGCAGGGCTGGGTATGGCTACACCTTC
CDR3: CAIRRAGYGYTF

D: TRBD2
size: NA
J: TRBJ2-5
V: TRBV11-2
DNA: TGTGCCAGCTGCAGACTAGCGGGAGTGGGAGAGCAGTACTTC
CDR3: CASCRLAGVGEQYF

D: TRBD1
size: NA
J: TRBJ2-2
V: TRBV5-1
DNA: TGCGCCAGCAGCCTCTTTGACAGGGGTAAAGCGAACACCGGGGAGCTGTTTTTT
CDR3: CASSLFDRGKANTGELFF

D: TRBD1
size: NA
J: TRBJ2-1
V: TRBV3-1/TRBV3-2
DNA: TGTGCCAGCAGCCAGCTTGGACAGGGGTACAATGAGCAGTTCTTC
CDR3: CASSQLGQGYNEQFF

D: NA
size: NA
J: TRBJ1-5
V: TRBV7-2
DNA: TGTGCCAGCAGCTTAGCAGGGGGGGGTCAGCCCCAGCATTTT
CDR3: CASSLAGGGQPQHF

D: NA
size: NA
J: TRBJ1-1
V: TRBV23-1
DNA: TGCGCCAGCAGTCAACGAGACACTGAAGCTTTCTTT
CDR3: CASSQRDTEAFF

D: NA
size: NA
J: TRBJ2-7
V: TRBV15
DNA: TGTGCCACCAGCAGAGATCTCAGGCCTTACGAGCAGTACTTC
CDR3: CATSRDLRPYEQYF

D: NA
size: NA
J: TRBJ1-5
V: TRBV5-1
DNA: TGCGCCAGCAGCTTGGTGGCAGACAGTCAGCCCCAGCATTTT
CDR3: CASSLVADSQPQHF

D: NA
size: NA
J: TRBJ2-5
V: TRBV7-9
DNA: TGTGCCAGCAGCCCGACGGGGTACCAAGAGACCCAGTACTTC
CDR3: CASSPTGYQETQYF

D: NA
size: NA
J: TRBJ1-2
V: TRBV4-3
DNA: TGCGCCAGCAGCCAAGGACTCGGCAATTACGGCTACACCTTC
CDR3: CASSQGLGNYGYTF

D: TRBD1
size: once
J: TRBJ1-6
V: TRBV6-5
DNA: TGTGCCAGCAGTTACCAAGGGACAGGGACTAATTCACCCCTCCACTTT
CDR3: CASSYQGTGTNSPLHF

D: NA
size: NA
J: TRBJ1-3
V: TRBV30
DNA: TGTGCCCCGGGGGGAAACACCATATATTTT
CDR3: CAPGGNTIYF

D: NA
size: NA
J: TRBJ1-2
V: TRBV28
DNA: TGTGCCAGCAGTTTATTGAGTGGGGGCCGGAACTATGGCTACACCTTC
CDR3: CASSLLSGGRNYGYTF

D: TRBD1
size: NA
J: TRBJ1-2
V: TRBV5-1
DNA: TGCGCCAGCAGCCGGGACAGGGGTTTGGGCGGCTACACCTTC
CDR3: CASSRDRGLGGYTF

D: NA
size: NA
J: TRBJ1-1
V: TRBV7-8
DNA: TGTGCCAGCACCGTGGGGCAGGTAGTCGAAGGTACTGAAGCTTTCTTT
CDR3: CASTVGQVVEGTEAFF

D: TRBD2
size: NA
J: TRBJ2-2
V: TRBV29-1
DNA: TGCAGCGTTGGACTAGCGGGAAATGTGGGGACCGGGGAGCTGTTTTTT
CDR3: CSVGLAGNVGTGELFF

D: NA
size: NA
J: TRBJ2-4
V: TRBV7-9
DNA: TGTGCCAGCAGCGACTGGGTATTTGGCAAAAACATTCAGTACTTC
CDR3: CASSDWVFGKNIQYF

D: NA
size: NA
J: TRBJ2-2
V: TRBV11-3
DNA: TGTGCCAGCAGCTTCCTTCCCCGGACTGGGGAGCTGTTTTTT
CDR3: CASSFLPRTGELFF

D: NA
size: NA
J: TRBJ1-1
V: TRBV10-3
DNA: TGTGCCATCAGTGACAACATCGACACTGAAGCTTTCTTT
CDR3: CAISDNIDTEAFF